The text below deals with one T cell receptor (beta chain). Methods used by the authors: Counts of nucleated cells, estimated from reference gene primer amplification, were obtained. Data came from immunoSEQ multiplex PCR; TCRdb stores just in-frame clones and leaves some out. V, J and clone size are those of that table, while D and trimming were read from the DNA. Of approximately 400,000 clones listed, around 88% are singletons. Trimming cost V 5 bases and J 1 base, with 11 bases left between them. CDR3 length: 14 residues. Germline-derived CDR1 and CDR2 are SNHLY and FYNNEI. The sample comes from a study of blood T cell repertoires in COVID-19. Study-wide context: There were acute and convalescent COVID-19 samples, and they came from the United States, Italy and Spain. Sample material is recorded as cDNA or gDNA derived from T cells, B-cell-depleted T cells, or PBMCs.

Material for sequencing was peripheral blood. This chain connects TRBV2 to TRBJ1-2; tentative D call: TRBD1 (5 bases). The sequence derives from a woman aged 50 to 60 with COVID-19, enrolled during active disease. The CDR3 DNA reads as TGTGCCAGCAGTCAGGCAGGGTTTAACTATGGCTACACCTTC. Amino acids: CASSQAGFNYGYTF. Looking up the rest from reference TRBV2 and TRBJ1-2 gives the full variable domain: EPEVTQTPSHQVTQMGQEVILRCVPISNHLYFYWYRQILGQKVEFLVSFYNNEISEKSEIFDDQFSVERPDGSNFTLKIRSTKLEDSAMYFCASSQAGFNYGYTFGSGTRLTVV.